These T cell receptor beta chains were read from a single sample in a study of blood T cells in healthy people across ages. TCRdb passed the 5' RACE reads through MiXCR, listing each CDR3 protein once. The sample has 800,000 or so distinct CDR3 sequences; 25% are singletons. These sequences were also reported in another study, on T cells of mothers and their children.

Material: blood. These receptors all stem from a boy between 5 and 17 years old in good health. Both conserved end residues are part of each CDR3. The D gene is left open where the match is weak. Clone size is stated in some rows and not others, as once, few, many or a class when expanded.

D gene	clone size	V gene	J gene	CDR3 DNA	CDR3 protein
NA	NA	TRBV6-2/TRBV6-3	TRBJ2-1	TGTGCCAGCAGTTGGGACCCTCCATACAATGAGCAGTTCTTC	CASSWDPPYNEQFF
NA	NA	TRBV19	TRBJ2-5	TGTGCCAGTAGTATATGGGGCGGGGAAGAGACCCAGTACTTC	CASSIWGGEETQYF
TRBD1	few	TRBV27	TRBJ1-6	TGTGCCAGCAGTTTATCCGGGACAGGGGTGCACTCACCCCTCCACTTT	CASSLSGTGVHSPLHF
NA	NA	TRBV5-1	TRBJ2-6	TGCGCCAGCAGCTTGGCCGAGGGGGCTGGGGCCAACGTCCTGACTTTC	CASSLAEGAGANVLTF
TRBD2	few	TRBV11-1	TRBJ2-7	TGTGCCAGCAGCCGCGGACTAGCGGGCCCCTCCTACGAGCAGTACTTC	CASSRGLAGPSYEQYF
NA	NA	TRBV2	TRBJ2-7	TGTGCCAGCAGTGAAGCGACAGTCTCCTACGAGCAGTACTTC	CASSEATVSYEQYF
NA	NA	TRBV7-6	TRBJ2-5	TGTGCCAGCAGCTCAGATGGGACTGGGGAGACCCAGTACTTC	CASSSDGTGETQYF
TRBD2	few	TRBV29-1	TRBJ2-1	TGCAGCGTTCGGACTAGCGGGAGCTTGGGTGAGCAGTTTTTC	CSVRTSGSLGEQFF
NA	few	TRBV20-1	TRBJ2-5	TGCAGTGCTAGAGATCAGGGAGGCCAAGAGACCCAGTACTTC	CSARDQGGQETQYF
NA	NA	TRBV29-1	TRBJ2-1	TGCAGCGTCCGCCCCTACAATGAGCAGTTCTTC	CSVRPYNEQFF
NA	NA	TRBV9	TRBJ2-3	TGTGCCAGCAGCGGGGATCAGACTGCCTGGGTTAGCACAGATACGCAGTATTTT	CASSGDQTAWVSTDTQYF
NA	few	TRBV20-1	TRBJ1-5	TGCAGTGCTAGAGATGTTGCTTGGACAGAGAATCAGCCCCAGCATTTT	CSARDVAWTENQPQHF
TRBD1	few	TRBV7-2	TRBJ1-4	TGTGCCAGCAGCTTAGGGACCTGGACAGGTGAAAAACTGTTTTTT	CASSLGTWTGEKLFF
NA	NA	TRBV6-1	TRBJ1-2	TGTGCCAGCAGCAAAACCGTTACTGGAGCCTATGGCTACACCTTC	CASSKTVTGAYGYTF
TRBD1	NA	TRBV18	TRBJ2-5	TGTGCCAGCTCACCGATGACAGGGAAAGAGACCCAGTACTTC	CASSPMTGKETQYF
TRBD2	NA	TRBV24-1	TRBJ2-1	TGTGCCACCAGTGACCGGAGACTAGCGGGAGCATCGGAGCAGTTCTTC	CATSDRRLAGASEQFF